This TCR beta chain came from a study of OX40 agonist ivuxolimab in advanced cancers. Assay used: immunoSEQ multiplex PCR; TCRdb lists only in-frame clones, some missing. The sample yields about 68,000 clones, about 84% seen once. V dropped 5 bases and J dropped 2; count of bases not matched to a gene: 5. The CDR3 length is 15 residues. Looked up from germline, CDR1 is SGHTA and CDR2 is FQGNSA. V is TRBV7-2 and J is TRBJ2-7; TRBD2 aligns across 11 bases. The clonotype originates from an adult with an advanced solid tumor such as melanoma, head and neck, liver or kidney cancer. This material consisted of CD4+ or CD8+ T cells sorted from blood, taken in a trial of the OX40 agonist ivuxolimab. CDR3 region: CASSQTSGETYEQYF. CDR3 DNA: TGTGCCAGCAGCCAGACTAGCGGGGAAACCTACGAGCAGTACTTC.